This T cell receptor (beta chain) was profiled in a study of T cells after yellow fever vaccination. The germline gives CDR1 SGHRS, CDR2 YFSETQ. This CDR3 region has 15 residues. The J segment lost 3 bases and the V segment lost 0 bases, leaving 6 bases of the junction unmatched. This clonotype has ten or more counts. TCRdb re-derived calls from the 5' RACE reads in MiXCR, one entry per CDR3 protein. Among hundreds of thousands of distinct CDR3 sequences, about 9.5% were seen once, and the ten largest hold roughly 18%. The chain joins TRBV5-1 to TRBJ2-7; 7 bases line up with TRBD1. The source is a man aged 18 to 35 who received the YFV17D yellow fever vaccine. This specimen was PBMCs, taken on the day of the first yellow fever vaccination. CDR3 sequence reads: CASSLEEGAYYEQYF. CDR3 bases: TGCGCCAGCAGCTTGGAAGAGGGGGCTTACTACGAGCAGTACTTC.